This T cell receptor beta chain was identified during a study of beta chain features in type 1 diabetes. Broader study findings: The naive, central memory and Treg TCRB repertoires of patients appeared to be more similar to one another than those of healthy donors.

Investigators reverse transcribed all isolated RNA, so they sequenced expressed TCRB transcripts. Clones were read by immunoSEQ multiplex PCR, and TCRdb kept only the in-frame ones, dropping some. Of about 900,000 clones listed, 17% were seen once; the top ten hold 0.023%. Germline loops: CDR1 MDHEN, CDR2 SYDVKM. The V gene lost 2 bases and the J gene lost 12 bases, with 23 bases spanning the gap. The CDR3 is 16 residues long. Comment on this clone: Its antigen remains unidentified.

Sample: naive CD4+ T cells from blood. This TCR was recovered from a woman aged 18-29 years in good health. V gene TRBV28 combines with J gene TRBJ2-1; possibly TRBD2 for D (6 bases). The CDR3 protein is CASSLERRRDSVGQFF. The DNA for the CDR3 is TGTGCCAGCAGTTTAGAGCGTAGACGGGACTCCGTGGGGCAGTTCTTC.